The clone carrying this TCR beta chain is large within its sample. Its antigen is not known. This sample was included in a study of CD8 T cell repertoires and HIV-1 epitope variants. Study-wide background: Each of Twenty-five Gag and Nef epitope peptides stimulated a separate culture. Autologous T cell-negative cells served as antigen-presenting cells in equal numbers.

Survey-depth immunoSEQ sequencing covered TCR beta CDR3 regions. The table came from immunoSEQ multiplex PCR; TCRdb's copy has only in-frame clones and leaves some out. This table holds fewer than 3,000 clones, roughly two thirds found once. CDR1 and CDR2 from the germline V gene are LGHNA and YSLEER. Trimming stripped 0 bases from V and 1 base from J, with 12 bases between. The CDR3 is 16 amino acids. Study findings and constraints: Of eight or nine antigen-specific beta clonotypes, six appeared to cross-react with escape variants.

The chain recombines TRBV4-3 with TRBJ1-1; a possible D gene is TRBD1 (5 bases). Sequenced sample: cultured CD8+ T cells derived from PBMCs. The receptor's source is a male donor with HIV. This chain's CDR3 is CASSQDVGQGNTEAFF. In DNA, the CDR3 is TGCGCCAGCAGCCAAGATGTTGGGCAGGGGAACACTGAAGCTTTCTTT.